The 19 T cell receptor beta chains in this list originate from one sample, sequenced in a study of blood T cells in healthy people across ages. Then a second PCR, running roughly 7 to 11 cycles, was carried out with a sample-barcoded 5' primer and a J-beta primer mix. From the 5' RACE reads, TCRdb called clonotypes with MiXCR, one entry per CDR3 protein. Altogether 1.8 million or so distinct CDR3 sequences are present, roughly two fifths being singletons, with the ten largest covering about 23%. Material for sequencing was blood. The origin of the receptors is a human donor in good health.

The CDR3 region is CASSQDVAMASGGAETQYF. The CDR3, as DNA: TGCGCCAGCAGCCAAGACGTAGCGATGGCTAGCGGGGGGGCAGAGACCCAGTACTTC. V and J are TRBV4-3 and TRBJ2-5, with TRBD2 matching over 12 bases. Per the germline V gene, CDR1 is LGHNA and CDR2 is YSLEER. There are 19 residues in the CDR3. V gave up 0 bases and J gave up 4 bases; unmatched junction bases: 12.

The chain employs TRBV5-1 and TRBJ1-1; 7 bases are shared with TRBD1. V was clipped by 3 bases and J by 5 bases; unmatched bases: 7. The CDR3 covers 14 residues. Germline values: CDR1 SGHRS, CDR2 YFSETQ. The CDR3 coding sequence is TGCGCCAGCAGCTACTACCGACAGGGTACTGAAGCTTTCTTT. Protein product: CASSYYRQGTEAFF.

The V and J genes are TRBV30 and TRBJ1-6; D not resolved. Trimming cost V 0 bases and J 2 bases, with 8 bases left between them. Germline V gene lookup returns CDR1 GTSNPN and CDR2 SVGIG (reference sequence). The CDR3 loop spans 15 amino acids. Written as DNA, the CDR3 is TGTGCCTGGAGTGTACGGGAGCCCTATAATTCACCCCTCCACTTT. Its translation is CAWSVREPYNSPLHF.

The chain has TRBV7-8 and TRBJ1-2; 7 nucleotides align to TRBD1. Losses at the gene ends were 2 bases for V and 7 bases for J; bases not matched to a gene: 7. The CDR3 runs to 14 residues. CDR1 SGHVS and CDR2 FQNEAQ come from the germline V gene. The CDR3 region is CASSLNMAGGGYTF. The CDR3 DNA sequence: TGTGCCAGCAGCTTAAACATGGCAGGGGGTGGCTACACCTTC.

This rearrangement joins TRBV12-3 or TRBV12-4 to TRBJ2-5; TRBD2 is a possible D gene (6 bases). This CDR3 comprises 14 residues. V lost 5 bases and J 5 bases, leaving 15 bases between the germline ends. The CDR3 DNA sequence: TGTGCCAGCAGTACAGAACTAGCATGGGAGACCCAGTACTTC. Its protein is CASSTELAWETQYF.

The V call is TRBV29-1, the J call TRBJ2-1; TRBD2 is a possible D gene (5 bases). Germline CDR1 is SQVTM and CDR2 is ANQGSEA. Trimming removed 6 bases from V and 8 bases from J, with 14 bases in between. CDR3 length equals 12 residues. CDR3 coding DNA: TGCAGCGTCCGGGCCGGGAAAGATGAGCAGTTCTTC. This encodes CSVRAGKDEQFF.

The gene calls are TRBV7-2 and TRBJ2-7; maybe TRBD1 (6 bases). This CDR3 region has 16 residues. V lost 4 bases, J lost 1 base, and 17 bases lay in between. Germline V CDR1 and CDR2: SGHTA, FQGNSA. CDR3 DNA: TGTGCCAGCAGCTATGGGACCTTGGGGGCTTCCTACGAGCAGTACTTC. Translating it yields CASSYGTLGASYEQYF.

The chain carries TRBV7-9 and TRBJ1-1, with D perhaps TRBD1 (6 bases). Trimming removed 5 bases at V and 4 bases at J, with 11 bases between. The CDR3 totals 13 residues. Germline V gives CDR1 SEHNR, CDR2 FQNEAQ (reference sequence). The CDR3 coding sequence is TGTGCCAGCAGCAAGGGGGGGAGCACTGAAGCTTTCTTT. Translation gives CASSKGGSTEAFF.

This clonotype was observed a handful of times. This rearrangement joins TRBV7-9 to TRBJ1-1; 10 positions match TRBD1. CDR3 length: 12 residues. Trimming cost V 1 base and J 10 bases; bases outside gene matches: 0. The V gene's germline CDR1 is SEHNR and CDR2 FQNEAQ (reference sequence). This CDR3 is CASSLGTGGAFF. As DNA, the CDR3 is TGTGCCAGCAGCTTAGGGACAGGGGGAGCTTTCTTT.

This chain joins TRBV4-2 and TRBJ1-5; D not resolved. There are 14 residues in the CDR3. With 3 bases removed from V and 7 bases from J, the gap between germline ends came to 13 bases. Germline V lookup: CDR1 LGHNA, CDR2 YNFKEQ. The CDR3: CASSQETSQQPQHF. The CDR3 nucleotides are TGTGCCAGCAGCCAGGAGACAAGTCAACAGCCCCAGCATTTT.

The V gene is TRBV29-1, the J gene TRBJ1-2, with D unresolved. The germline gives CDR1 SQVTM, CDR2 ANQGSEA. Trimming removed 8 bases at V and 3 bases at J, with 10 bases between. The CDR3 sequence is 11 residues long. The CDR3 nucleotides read TGCAGCACTGAAGTGGACTATGGCTACACCTTC. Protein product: CSTEVDYGYTF.

The chain's CDR3 is CASSKWSWGTGGRTGELFF. The CDR3 region has the DNA TGTGCCAGCAGTAAATGGTCCTGGGGGACAGGGGGCCGAACCGGGGAGCTGTTTTTT. The gene calls are TRBV27 and TRBJ2-2; the match to TRBD1 covers 12 bases. V lost 5 bases, J lost 5 bases, and 15 bases stayed unmatched. Germline V gene lookup returns CDR1 MNHEY and CDR2 SMNVEV (reference sequence). The CDR3 length is 19 residues.

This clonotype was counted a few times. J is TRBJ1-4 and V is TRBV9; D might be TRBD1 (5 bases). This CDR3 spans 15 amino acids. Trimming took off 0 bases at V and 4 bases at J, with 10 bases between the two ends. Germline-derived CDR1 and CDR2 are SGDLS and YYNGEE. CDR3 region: CASSVGDLDNEKLFF. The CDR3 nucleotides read TGTGCCAGCAGCGTAGGGGACTTAGATAATGAAAAACTGTTTTTT.

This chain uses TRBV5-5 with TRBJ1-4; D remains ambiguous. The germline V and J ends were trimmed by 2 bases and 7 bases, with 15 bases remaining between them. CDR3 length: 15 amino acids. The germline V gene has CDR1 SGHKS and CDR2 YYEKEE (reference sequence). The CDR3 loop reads CASSFPGSNGEKLFF. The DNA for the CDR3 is TGTGCCAGCAGCTTCCCGGGGAGCAATGGTGAAAAACTGTTTTTT.

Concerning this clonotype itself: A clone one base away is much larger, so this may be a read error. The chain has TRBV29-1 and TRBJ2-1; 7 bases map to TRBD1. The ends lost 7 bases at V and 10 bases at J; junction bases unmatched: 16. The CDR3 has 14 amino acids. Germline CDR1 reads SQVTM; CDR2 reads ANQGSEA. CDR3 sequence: CSALGQQTPGEQFF. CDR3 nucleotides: TGCAGCGCCCTGGGACAGCAAACCCCCGGCGAGCAGTTCTTC.

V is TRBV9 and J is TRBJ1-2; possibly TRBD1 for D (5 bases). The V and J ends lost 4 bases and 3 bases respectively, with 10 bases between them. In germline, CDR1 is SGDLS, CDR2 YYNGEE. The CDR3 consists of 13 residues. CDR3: CASSPGYHYGYTF. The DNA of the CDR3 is TGTGCCAGCAGCCCAGGGTACCACTATGGCTACACCTTC.

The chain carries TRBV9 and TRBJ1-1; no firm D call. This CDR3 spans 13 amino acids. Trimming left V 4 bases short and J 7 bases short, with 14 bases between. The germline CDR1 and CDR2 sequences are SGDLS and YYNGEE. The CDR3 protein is CASSTSTGSEAFF. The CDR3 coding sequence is TGTGCCAGCAGCACTTCTACTGGGAGTGAAGCTTTCTTT.

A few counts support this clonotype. The CDR3 is CASSPISRTGRDTQYF. As DNA, the CDR3 is TGTGCCAGCAGCCCGATTTCCAGGACAGGGAGGGATACGCAGTATTTT. V usage is TRBV7-6 and J usage is TRBJ2-3; 8 nucleotides match TRBD1. The CDR3 totals 16 residues. Germline CDR1 reads SGHVS; CDR2 reads FNYEAQ. After removal of 5 bases from V and 6 bases from J, the junction contained 13 bases not matched to a gene.

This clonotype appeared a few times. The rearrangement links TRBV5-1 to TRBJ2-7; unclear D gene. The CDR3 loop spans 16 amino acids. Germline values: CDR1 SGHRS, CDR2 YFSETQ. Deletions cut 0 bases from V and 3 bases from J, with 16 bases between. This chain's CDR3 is CASSLALRPGGYEQYF. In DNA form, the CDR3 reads TGCGCCAGCAGCTTGGCCCTACGCCCGGGCGGCTACGAGCAGTACTTC.